The present T cell receptor (beta chain) was sequenced within a study of T cell repertoires and HLA-DP antigens. At the level of the study: Donor ages ranged from 18-to-29 to 60-to-69; a couple of men, one woman.

Trimming removed 9 bases from V and 3 bases from J, with 8 bases in between. Germline V gene data show CDR1 as MDHEN and CDR2 as SYDVKM. The CDR3 spans 12 residues. Repertoires were generated with immunoSEQ multiplex PCR, while TCRdb's copy carries only in-frame clones and drops some. This sample has some 120,000 clones, with 80% to 95% found just once. In regard to this clone: Its antigen is not identified.

The V and J genes are TRBV28 and TRBJ2-2; D is perhaps TRBD2 (5 bases). The receptor's source is a woman aged 18-29 years in good health and CMV-seronegative. The sample comprised CD4+ T cells from PBMCs. CDR3 residues: CASNGDTGELFF. CDR3 in DNA: TGTGCCAGTAACGGGGACACCGGGGAGCTGTTTTTT.